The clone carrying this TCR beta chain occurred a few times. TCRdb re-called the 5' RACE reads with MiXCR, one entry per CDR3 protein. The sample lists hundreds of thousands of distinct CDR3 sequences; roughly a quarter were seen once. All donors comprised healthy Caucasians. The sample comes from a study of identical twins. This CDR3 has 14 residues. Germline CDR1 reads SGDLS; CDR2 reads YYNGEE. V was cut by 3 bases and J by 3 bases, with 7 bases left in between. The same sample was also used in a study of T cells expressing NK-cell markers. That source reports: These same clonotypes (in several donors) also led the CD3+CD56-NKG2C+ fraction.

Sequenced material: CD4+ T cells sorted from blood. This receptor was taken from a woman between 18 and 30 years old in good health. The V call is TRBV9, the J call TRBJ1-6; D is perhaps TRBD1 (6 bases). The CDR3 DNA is TGTGCCAGCAGCGCGGGACACTATAATTCACCCCTCCACTTT. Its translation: CASSAGHYNSPLHF. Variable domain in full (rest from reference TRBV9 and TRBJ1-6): DSGVTQTPKHLITATGQRVTLRCSPRSGDLSVYWYQQSLDQGLQFLIQYYNGEERAKGNILERFSAQQFPDLHSELNLSSLELGDSALYFCASSAGHYNSPLHFGNGTRLTVT.